A single sample is the source of the 23 T cell receptor beta chains below, sequenced in a study of T cell clusters in autoimmune cytopenias. Each sample's input was roughly 270 ng genomic DNA, roughly 40,000 genome equivalents. Multiplex touch-down PCR amplified TRB using TRB-A and TRB-B pools in one tube. TCRdb reprocessed the multiplex PCR reads and stores each CDR3 protein as one record, lacking DNA. The specimen's table records about 1,900 distinct CDR3 sequences. The material sequenced was peripheral blood. The receptors shown here come from a human donor with an autoimmune cytopenia, with autoimmune hepatitis or in good health (not recorded which).

This clonotype shows up as medium-sized by frequency. The V gene is TRBV18, the J gene TRBJ1-6. The germline CDR1 and CDR2 sequences are KGHSH and LQKENI. This CDR3 has 13 amino acids. The chain's CDR3 is CASSPLDNSPLHF.

The CDR3 region is CSATRDRIIFTPYTF. J is TRBJ1-2 and V is TRBV20-1; no DNA is available, so the TRBD1 call from TCRdb remains unchecked. This CDR3 has 15 residues. Per the germline V gene, CDR1 is DFQATT and CDR2 is SNEGSKA (reference sequence).

This clonotype is identified as medium-sized from frequency. The CDR3 spells CASRGQGDTDTQYF. This rearrangement joins TRBV6-5 to TRBJ2-3; TCRdb indicates TRBD1, and absent DNA this call remains unverified. This CDR3 spans 14 amino acids. CDR1 MNHEY and CDR2 SVGAGI come from the germline V gene.

This chain connects TRBV11-3 to TRBJ1-2; TCRdb designates TRBD1, a call that cannot be tested without DNA. The CDR3 runs to 16 residues. Germline values: CDR1 SGHNT, CDR2 YENEEA. The CDR3 is CASSPRQGLTNYGYTF.

V and J are TRBV29-1 and TRBJ2-7; TCRdb's D gene call, TRBD1, goes unchecked for lack of DNA. This CDR3 comprises 14 residues. Germline CDR1 is SQVTM and CDR2 is ANQGSEA. CDR3 loop: CSVASGGSSYEQYF.

Its frequency marks this clonotype as medium-sized. The V gene is TRBV19, the J gene TRBJ2-2. The germline CDR1 and CDR2 sequences are LNHDA and SQIVND (reference sequence). The CDR3 has 11 amino acids. CDR3 protein: CASSINGELFF. Full variable domain (remainder filled in from reference TRBV19 and TRBJ2-2): DGGITQSPKYLFRKEGQNVTLSCEQNLNHDAMYWYRQDPGQGLRLIYYSQIVNDFQKGDIAEGYSVSREKKESFPLTVTSAQKNPTAFYLCASSINGELFFGEGSRLTVL.

This clonotype is classed as medium-sized by frequency. The chain carries TRBV11-3 and TRBJ2-7; TCRdb outputs TRBD2, but without DNA this stays unchecked. Germline V gene lookup returns CDR1 SGHNT and CDR2 YENEEA. The CDR3 sequence is 13 residues long. CDR3 protein: CASSPPFRNEQYF.

This sequence joins TRBV19 and TRBJ2-7; lacking DNA, the TRBD1 call made by TCRdb goes unchecked. CDR1 and CDR2 (germline): LNHDA, SQIVND (reference sequence). There are 14 residues in the CDR3. CDR3 residues: CASRPGTGGLEQYF.

According to its frequency, this clonotype is medium-sized (0.01 to 0.1%). The chain has TRBV6-5 and TRBJ1-5; TCRdb picks TRBD1, but there is no DNA to check that call. The length of the CDR3 is 14 residues. Germline-derived CDR1 and CDR2 are MNHEY and SVGAGI. CDR3 sequence: CASSPAVPAGPQHF.

By frequency, this clonotype registers medium-sized. The CDR3 is CASSTSGRGNEQFF. The chain is built from TRBV19 and TRBJ2-1; without DNA, the TCRdb call of TRBD2 cannot be checked. Germline V lookup: CDR1 LNHDA, CDR2 SQIVND (reference sequence). This CDR3 is 14 amino acids long.

This clonotype is labeled medium-sized based on frequency. The rearrangement links TRBV29-1 to TRBJ1-4; TCRdb's D call, TRBD1, is unchecked because there is no DNA. The CDR3 covers 13 residues. Looked up from germline, CDR1 is SQVTM and CDR2 is ANQGSEA. The CDR3 reads CSIRIGLLGGLFF. Looking up the rest from reference TRBV29-1 and TRBJ1-4 gives the full variable domain: SAVISQKPSRDICQRGTSLTIQCQVDSQVTMMFWYRQQPGQSLTLIATANQGSEATYESGFVIDKFPISRPNLTFSTLTVSNMSPEDSSIYLCSIRIGLLGGLFFGSGTQLSVL.

The chain joins TRBV5-6 to TRBJ1-4; the D call of TRBD1 rests on TCRdb alone, since no DNA is present to check it. In germline, CDR1 is SGHDT, CDR2 YYEEEE. The CDR3 runs 12 residues. Here the CDR3 reads CASSPGREKLFF.

This clonotype is labeled medium-sized (0.01 to 0.1%) based on frequency. The J gene is TRBJ1-1, the V gene TRBV29-1; TCRdb selects TRBD1, and the lack of DNA leaves this call unchecked. Germline CDR1 SQVTM, CDR2 ANQGSEA. The CDR3 extends over 14 amino acids. The CDR3 region is CSVRRDTRDTEAFF.

By frequency, this clonotype registers medium-sized. CDR3 in amino acids: CSVLSGTEAFF. The chain employs TRBV29-1 and TRBJ1-1. The germline CDR1 and CDR2 sequences are SQVTM and ANQGSEA. The CDR3 length is 11 residues.

By frequency, this clonotype is medium-sized. This chain connects TRBV6-6 to TRBJ1-2; absent DNA, TCRdb's TRBD1 call cannot be checked. CDR1 is MNHNY, CDR2 SVGAGI, per germline (reference sequence). CDR3 size: 15 residues. The CDR3 region is CASSFTREGNYGYTF.

The chain has TRBV19 and TRBJ1-5. CDR1 LNHDA and CDR2 SQIVND come from the germline V gene (reference sequence). The CDR3 consists of 15 residues. CDR3 region: CASSIWGGGSQPQHF.

This CDR3 reads CASSESTVFEQYF. V and J are TRBV27 and TRBJ2-7. The V gene's germline CDR1 is MNHEY and CDR2 SMNVEV (reference sequence). The CDR3 is 13 residues long.

Measured by frequency, this clonotype is medium-sized. This chain connects TRBV6-5 to TRBJ2-7; TCRdb's assignment of TRBD1 cannot be checked, as there is no DNA. This CDR3 contains 12 residues. The germline CDR1 and CDR2 sequences are MNHEY and SVGAGI. Here the CDR3 reads CASSRGANEQYF.

By frequency, this clonotype registers medium-sized (0.01 to 0.1%). The CDR3 sequence is CASSYFAPNYGYTF. This sequence joins TRBV6-1 and TRBJ1-2. Germline V gives CDR1 MNHNS, CDR2 SASEGT. This CDR3 has 14 amino acids.

The chain couples TRBV24-1 to TRBJ2-1; TCRdb reports TRBD1, a call that lacks DNA to check it against. Germline CDR1 reads KGHDR; CDR2 reads SFDVKD. The length of the CDR3 is 17 residues. The CDR3 is CATSDATGGTLGVEQFF.

By frequency, this clonotype registers medium-sized. This rearrangement joins TRBV19 to TRBJ1-2; TCRdb returns TRBD1, unconfirmable since there is no DNA. The CDR3 runs to 12 residues. Germline V gives CDR1 LNHDA, CDR2 SQIVND (reference sequence). The CDR3 sequence is CAGDRGPRGYTF.

By frequency, this clonotype is medium-sized (0.01 to 0.1%). CDR3 in amino acids: CATSRGGMGGMSGYTF. The chain uses TRBV15 and TRBJ1-2. CDR3 length: 16 residues. The germline V gene encodes CDR1 LNHNV and CDR2 YYDKDF (reference sequence).

This clonotype is medium-sized (0.01 to 0.1%) by frequency. The gene calls are TRBV5-5 and TRBJ2-6. Germline CDR1 is SGHKS and CDR2 is YYEKEE (reference sequence). The CDR3 has 16 residues. This CDR3 reads CASSLTVAPGANVLTF.